These T cell receptor beta chains were read from a single sample in a study of cytomegalovirus exposure and HLA in healthy donors. TCRdb's table, derived via immunoSEQ multiplex PCR, lists solely in-frame clones and lacks some. The sample gives 60,000 to 80,000 clones, 94% of which show up once; 3.2% is in the top ten. The sequenced sample was PBMCs. The receptors here all came from a woman between 18 and 29 years old in good health and CMV-seropositive. CDR3s leave out the opening cysteine and the closing phenylalanine or tryptophan.

v_call	j_call	cdr3_aa
TRBV7-2	TRBJ2-1	ASTEGGTSGPYNEQF
TRBV19	TRBJ1-2	ASRPPGLSGYT
TRBV5-4	TRBJ2-3	ASSLASGKGNTQY
TRBV7-2	TRBJ1-2	ASSLVEGSNYGYT
TRBV18	TRBJ2-2	ASSPWDSTNTGELF
TRBV27	TRBJ1-6	ASRWGTIGSPLH
TRBV5-6	TRBJ1-1	ASSPGLGAEAF
TRBV11-1	TRBJ1-1	ASSWGQNTEAF
TRBV19	TRBJ2-6	ASSIAGSGANVLT
TRBV15	TRBJ2-2	ATRVGGEDTGELF
TRBV7-2	TRBJ2-7	ASSSPPLAGGRQY
TRBV5-4	TRBJ2-1	ASSLEGGIAYNEQF
TRBV5-4	TRBJ1-1	ASSLGGGRDTEAF
TRBV6-6	TRBJ1-5	ASSTGVNQPQH
TRBV7-8	TRBJ1-1	ASSLVRGPSSPLGTEAF
TRBV19	TRBJ1-2	ASKGRGRSVYGYT